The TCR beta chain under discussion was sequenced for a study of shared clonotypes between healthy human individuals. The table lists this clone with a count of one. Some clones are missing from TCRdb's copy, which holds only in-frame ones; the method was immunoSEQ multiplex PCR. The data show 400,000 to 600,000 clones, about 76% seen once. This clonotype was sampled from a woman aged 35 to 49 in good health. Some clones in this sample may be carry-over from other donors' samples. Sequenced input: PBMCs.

The CDR3 loop reads CAWSPTGTGGDEQYF. The CDR3 nucleotides are TGTGCCTGGAGTCCGACCGGGACAGGGGGCGACGAGCAGTACTTC. The chain couples TRBV30 to TRBJ2-7, with 12 bases identical to TRBD1. Trimming cost V 2 bases and J 5 bases; bases outside gene matches: 7. The CDR3 spans 15 residues. CDR1 and CDR2 from the germline V gene are GTSNPN and SVGIG (reference sequence).